The clone carrying this T cell receptor beta chain came up once. Its antigen is still unknown. The sample originates from a study of cytomegalovirus exposure and HLA in healthy donors. PCR primers comprised 60 Vbeta and 13 Jbeta primers. Generated by immunoSEQ multiplex PCR, the TCRdb table keeps only in-frame clones and is missing some. The data contain 98,000 or so clones, around 80% of them singletons. Study-level points and caveats: Specificity of three CMV-associated chains for CMV antigens was verified in vitro. The authors later linked a missense DCLRE1C variant to TCR beta V- and J-gene trimming.

The junction had 5 bases not matched to a gene; V was cut back by 7 bases and J by 0 bases. Germline loops: CDR1 MNHNS, CDR2 SASEGT. This CDR3 is built from 15 residues. The TCR comes from a human donor in good health. The sequencing input was PBMCs. This sequence joins TRBV6-1 and TRBJ2-2, with 7 bases matching TRBD1. The CDR3 region is CASNLDRANTGELFF. The CDR3 coding sequence is TGTGCCAGCAACCTAGACAGGGCGAACACCGGGGAGCTGTTTTTT.